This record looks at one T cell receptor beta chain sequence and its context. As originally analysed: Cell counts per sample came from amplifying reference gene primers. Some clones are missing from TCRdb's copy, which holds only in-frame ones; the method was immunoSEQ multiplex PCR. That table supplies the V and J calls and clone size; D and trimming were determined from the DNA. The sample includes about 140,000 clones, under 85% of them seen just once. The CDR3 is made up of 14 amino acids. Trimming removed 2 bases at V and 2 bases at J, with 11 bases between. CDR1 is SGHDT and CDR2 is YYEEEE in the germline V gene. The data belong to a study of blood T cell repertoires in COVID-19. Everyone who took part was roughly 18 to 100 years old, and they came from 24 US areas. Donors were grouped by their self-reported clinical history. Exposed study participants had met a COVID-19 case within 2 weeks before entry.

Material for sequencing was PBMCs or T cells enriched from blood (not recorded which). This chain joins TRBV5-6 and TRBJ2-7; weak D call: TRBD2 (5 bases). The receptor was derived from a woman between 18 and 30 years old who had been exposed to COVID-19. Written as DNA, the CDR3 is TGTGCCAGCAGCTTCGGTCCGGGAACCTACGAGCAGTACTTC. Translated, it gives CASSFGPGTYEQYF.